This TCR beta chain was captured by sequencing in a study of blood T cell repertoires in COVID-19. Study background: Specimens from acute and convalescent COVID-19 originated in the United States, Italy and Spain. PBMCs, B-cell-depleted T cells, or T cells were the source of the cDNA or gDNA that made up the material.

CDR3 size: 15 residues. Germline V gene lookup returns CDR1 SGDLS and CDR2 YYNGEE. Losses at the gene ends were 3 bases for V and 2 bases for J; bases not matched to a gene: 6. Original processing notes: Amplified reference gene primers provided the basis for estimating nucleated cell counts. Sequencing was performed with immunoSEQ multiplex PCR; in TCRdb, only in-frame clones are kept and a portion is missing. V and J calls and clone size are given by that table; D and trimming were obtained from the DNA. The profile shows fewer than 150,000 clones, approximately 88% of them singletons. This clonotype originated in a woman in her twenties or thirties who had recovered from COVID-19. V usage is TRBV9 and J usage is TRBJ2-3; 7 bases fit TRBD1. The sequenced sample consisted of peripheral blood. CDR3 sequence: CASSDTGTVTDTQYF. The CDR3 DNA reads TGTGCCAGCAGCGATACCGGGACAGTCACAGATACGCAGTATTTT.